This TCR beta chain was obtained from a study of T-cell memory formation after mild COVID-19. General study findings and limits: Prior to infection, memory already included some responding clones, suggesting cross-reactive memory joined. The SARS-CoV-2 specificity of second-wave clones reaching peak at day 37 remained unverified.

TCR alpha and TCR beta cDNA libraries carrying sample barcodes and UMIs came from 5'RACE with constant-segment primers. TCRdb re-called the 5' RACE reads with MiXCR, one entry per CDR3 protein. Here the sample spans 190,000 or so distinct CDR3 sequences, about 10% being singletons. Trimming pared 11 bases from V and 5 bases from J, leaving 13 bases between. Looked up from germline, CDR1 is SGHTA and CDR2 is FQGNSA. CDR3 size: 13 residues. This clonotype was detected ten times or more. Its antigen remains unidentified. The TCR comes from a man in his late teens or twenties who had mild COVID-19 (a few samples of this study predate the infection). Cell type and time point are not known. This chain joins TRBV7-2 and TRBJ1-6; tentatively, D is TRBD1 (5 bases). The sequencing input was PBMCs or a T cell subset sorted from them (not recorded which). The CDR3 region is CAGRGVNNSPLHF. For the CDR3, the DNA is TGTGCCGGGAGAGGGGTCAATAATTCACCCCTCCACTTT.